The source of this TCR beta chain is a study of T cells after yellow fever vaccination. As for the study in general: The SMART-Seq v4 Ultra Low Input method served to prepare the low-cell-number fractions. The study's findings and limits: A large majority of primary-vaccination clones showed up again after the booster (approximately 95% CD4, around 90% CD8).

In its sample, this clonotype was seen many times. Its antigen remains unknown. TCRdb re-called the 5' RACE reads with MiXCR, one entry per CDR3 protein. The table includes fewer than 450,000 distinct CDR3 sequences, around 10% detected once. Germline assignment: CDR1 SQVTM and CDR2 ANQGSEA. The CDR3 extends over 11 amino acids. The V end lost 8 bases, the J end lost 5 bases, and 12 bases lay between the germline ends. The clonotype comes from a man younger than 35 who received the YFV17D yellow fever vaccine. Source: PBMCs, taken on the day of the first yellow fever vaccination. The gene calls are TRBV29-1 and TRBJ2-5; D is undetermined. The CDR3 protein is CSTRPWETQYF. The DNA of the CDR3 is TGCAGCACCCGGCCGTGGGAGACCCAGTACTTC.